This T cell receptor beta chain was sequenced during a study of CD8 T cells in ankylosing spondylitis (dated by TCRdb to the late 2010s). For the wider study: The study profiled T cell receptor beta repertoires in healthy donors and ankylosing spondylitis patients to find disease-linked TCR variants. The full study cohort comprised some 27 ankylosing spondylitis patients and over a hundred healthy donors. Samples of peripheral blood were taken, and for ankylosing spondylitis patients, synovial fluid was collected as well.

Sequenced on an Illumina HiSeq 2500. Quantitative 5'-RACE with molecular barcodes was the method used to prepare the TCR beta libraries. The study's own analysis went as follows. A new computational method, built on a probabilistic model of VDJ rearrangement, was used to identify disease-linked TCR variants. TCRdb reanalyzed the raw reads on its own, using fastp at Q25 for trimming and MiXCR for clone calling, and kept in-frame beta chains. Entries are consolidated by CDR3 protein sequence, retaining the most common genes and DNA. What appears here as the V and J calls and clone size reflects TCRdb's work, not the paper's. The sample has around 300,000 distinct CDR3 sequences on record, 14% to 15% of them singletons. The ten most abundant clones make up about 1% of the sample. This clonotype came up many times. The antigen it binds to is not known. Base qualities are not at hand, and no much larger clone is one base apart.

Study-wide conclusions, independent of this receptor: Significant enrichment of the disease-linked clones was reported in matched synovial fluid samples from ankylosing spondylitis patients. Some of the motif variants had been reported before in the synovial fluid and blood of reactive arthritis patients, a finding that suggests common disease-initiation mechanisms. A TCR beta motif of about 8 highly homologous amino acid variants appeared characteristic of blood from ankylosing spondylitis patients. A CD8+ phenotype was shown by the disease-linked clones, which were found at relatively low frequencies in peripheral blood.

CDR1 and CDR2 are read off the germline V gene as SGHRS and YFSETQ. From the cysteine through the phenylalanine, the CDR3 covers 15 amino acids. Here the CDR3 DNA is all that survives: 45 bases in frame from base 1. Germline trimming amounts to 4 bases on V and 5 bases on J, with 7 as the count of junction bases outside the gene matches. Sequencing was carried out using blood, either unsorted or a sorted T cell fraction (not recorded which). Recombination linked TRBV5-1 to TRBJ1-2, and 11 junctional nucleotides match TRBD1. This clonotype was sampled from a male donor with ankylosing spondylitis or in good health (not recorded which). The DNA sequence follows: TGCGCCAGCAGCACCCGGGACAGGGGGAGTTATGGCTACACCTTC. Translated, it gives CASSTRDRGSYGYTF.